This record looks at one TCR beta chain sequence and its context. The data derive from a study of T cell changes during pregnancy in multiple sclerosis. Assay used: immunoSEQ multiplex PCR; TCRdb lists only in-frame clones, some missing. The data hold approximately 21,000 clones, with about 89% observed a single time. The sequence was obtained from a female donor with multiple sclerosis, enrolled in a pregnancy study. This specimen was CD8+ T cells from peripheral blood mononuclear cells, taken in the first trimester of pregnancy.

The CDR3 sequence is CASSVDPSGESYEQYF. CDR3 coding DNA: TGTGCCAGCAGCGTAGATCCTAGCGGAGAATCCTACGAGCAGTACTTC. The gene calls are TRBV9 and TRBJ2-7, with TRBD2 matching 7 bases. Trimming at V came to 0 bases and at J to 1 base, leaving 7 bases not matched to a gene. The CDR3 is 16 residues long. CDR1 SGDLS and CDR2 YYNGEE come from the germline V gene.